These 12 T cell receptor beta chains came from one sample sequenced in a study of cytomegalovirus exposure and HLA in healthy donors. Primers for the PCR totalled 60 Vbeta and 13 Jbeta. The data were produced by immunoSEQ multiplex PCR, yet TCRdb's version contains in-frame clones alone and is incomplete. Of approximately 89,000 clones listed, around 85% are singletons. The material sequenced was PBMCs. The receptors originated from a man aged 40-49 years in good health and CMV-seropositive.

The CDR3 is CASSFGRGQRGDEETQYF. CDR3 sequence (DNA): TGCGCCAGCAGTTTCGGCCGGGGCCAGCGGGGGGACGAAGAGACCCAGTACTTC. This chain uses TRBV10-1 with TRBJ2-5; 9 bases are shared with TRBD2. Germline V gene lookup returns CDR1 WNHNN and CDR2 SYGVQD (reference sequence). V shed 5 bases and J 3 bases; nucleotides not matched to a gene: 16. The CDR3 runs to 18 residues.

In its sample, this clone was seen a few times. This chain connects TRBV6-6 to TRBJ2-7, with TRBD1 matching 9 bases. Looked up from germline, CDR1 is MNHNY and CDR2 is SVGAGI (reference sequence). This CDR3 has 14 amino acids. Germline trimming cut 2 bases from V and 7 bases from J; bases unmatched to any gene: 6. CDR3 sequence reads: CASSYEDRGREQYF. DNA of the CDR3: TGTGCCAGCAGTTACGAGGACAGGGGCCGAGAGCAGTACTTC.

This clone appeared a single time. V usage is TRBV7-2 and J usage is TRBJ1-1; no clear D gene. Trimming pared 2 bases from V and 0 bases from J, leaving 7 bases between. The germline V gene has CDR1 SGHTA and CDR2 FQGNSA. This CDR3 spans 14 amino acids. The CDR3 sequence: CASSLQIMNTEAFF. Written as DNA, the CDR3 is TGTGCCAGCAGCTTACAGATAATGAACACTGAAGCTTTCTTT.

The chain uses TRBV6-5 and TRBJ2-7; TRBD1 agrees at 8 bases. J lost 6 bases, V lost 6 bases, and 10 bases had no gene match. Germline V gene lookup returns CDR1 MNHEY and CDR2 SVGAGI. This CDR3 comprises 14 residues. In DNA, the CDR3 is TGTGCCAGCAGCGATGGACAGGGTAGTATCGAGCAGTACTTC. Translated: CASSDGQGSIEQYF.

The chain links TRBV30 to TRBJ1-5; TRBD1 aligns across 10 bases. The CDR3 has 16 amino acids. V lost 2 bases, J lost 6 bases, and 10 bases stayed unmatched. CDR1 and CDR2 from the germline V gene are GTSNPN and SVGIG (reference sequence). CDR3 sequence: CAWSPTGTGDRQPQHF. The CDR3 DNA reads TGTGCCTGGAGTCCCACCGGGACAGGGGATCGTCAGCCCCAGCATTTT.

This chain connects TRBV14 to TRBJ1-3; D not certain. The CDR3 runs to 15 residues. The V gene's germline CDR1 is SGHDN and CDR2 FVKESK. V lost 3 bases to trimming and J lost 0 bases, with 9 bases between them. CDR3 loop: CASSQSLISGNTIYF. The CDR3 region has the DNA TGTGCCAGCAGCCAGAGTCTGATCTCTGGAAACACCATATATTTT.

The rearrangement uses TRBV5-4 and TRBJ2-1; 10 nucleotides match TRBD2. Germline assignment: CDR1 SGHNT and CDR2 YYREEE (reference sequence). The CDR3 is 17 amino acids. With V trimmed by 4 bases and J by 7 bases, 14 bases remained unmatched. The CDR3 protein is CASSPRGGTSARNEQFF. As DNA, the CDR3 is TGTGCCAGCAGCCCGAGGGGGGGGACTAGCGCCCGAAATGAGCAGTTCTTC.

The V and J genes are TRBV6-1 and TRBJ1-1; D gene ambiguous. With 9 bases removed from V and 10 bases from J, the gap between germline ends came to 15 bases. Germline V gene lookup returns CDR1 MNHNS and CDR2 SASEGT. The length of the CDR3 is 11 residues. The CDR3 region has the DNA TGTGCCAGTTTATCGAGTGGGCGAGCTTTCTTT. The encoded protein is CASLSSGRAFF.

The chain is built from TRBV6-1 and TRBJ2-7; no clear D. CDR3 length equals 14 residues. Per the germline V gene, CDR1 is MNHNS and CDR2 is SASEGT. Trimming took off 4 bases at V and 0 bases at J, with 10 bases between the two ends. This CDR3 is CASSGEPYSYEQYF. DNA for the CDR3: TGTGCCAGCAGTGGAGAGCCATACTCCTACGAGCAGTACTTC.

V is TRBV7-9 and J is TRBJ2-7, with D perhaps TRBD1 (8 bases). CDR3 length: 16 residues. The germline V and J ends were trimmed by 5 bases and 2 bases, with 19 bases remaining between them. Germline V gene lookup returns CDR1 SEHNR and CDR2 FQNEAQ (reference sequence). The CDR3 protein is CASSPTRTGTTYEQYF. For the CDR3, the DNA is TGTGCCAGCAGCCCGACTCGGACAGGGACTACCTACGAGCAGTACTTC.

This clone occurred a few times. The gene calls are TRBV6-5 and TRBJ1-5; TRBD1 agrees at 11 bases. J lost 5 bases, V lost 5 bases, and 5 bases had no gene match. The CDR3 extends over 15 amino acids. Germline V lookup: CDR1 MNHEY, CDR2 SVGAGI. The CDR3 sequence: CASSGRDRGDQPQHF. The CDR3 DNA sequence: TGTGCCAGCAGTGGACGGGACAGGGGGGATCAGCCCCAGCATTTT.

This rearrangement joins TRBV27 to TRBJ2-1; TRBD2 matches at 9 bases. With V trimmed by 7 bases and J by 9 bases, 13 bases remained unmatched. This CDR3 contains 15 residues. Germline V gene sequence: CDR1 MNHEY, CDR2 SMNVEV (reference sequence). The CDR3 loop is CASTQRGTSYGEQFF. CDR3 DNA: TGTGCCAGCACCCAAAGGGGGACTAGCTACGGTGAGCAGTTCTTC.